The sequence of this T cell receptor beta chain was determined in a study of siplizumab effects on memory and regulatory T cells. Clones were read by immunoSEQ multiplex PCR, and TCRdb kept only the in-frame ones, dropping some. The table includes some 97,000 clones, about 90% detected once. The CDR3 loop spans 16 amino acids. Germline lookup yields CDR1 SQVTM and CDR2 ANQGSEA. V lost 2 bases and J lost 0, with 14 bases in between. What was sequenced was Tregs sorted from blood. The source of this sequence is a human donor in good health. V gene TRBV29-1 combines with J gene TRBJ1-3; D gene unclear. The CDR3 DNA follows: TGCAGCGTTGAATGGCTCGAAACCCCCTCTGGAAACACCATATATTTT. Translated: CSVEWLETPSGNTIYF.